Shown below are 24 T cell receptor beta chains from a single sample sequenced in a study of shared clonotypes between healthy human individuals. The method was immunoSEQ multiplex PCR; TCRdb's version includes in-frame clones alone and lacks a portion of them. Counted here are 550,000 to 800,000 clones, less than 95% occurring once; the ten biggest clones make up more than 30%. Sequencing was carried out using memory CD8+ T cells from PBMCs. Subset in this sample: CD45RO+ cells pooled with CCR7-negative TemRA cells. The receptors shown here come from a man aged 18 to 30 in good health. Some clones in this sample may be carry-over from other donors' samples.

The J gene is TRBJ1-1, the V gene TRBV7-9; a weak D match, TRBD1 (5 bases). Germline V CDR1 and CDR2: SEHNR, FQNEAQ (reference sequence). The V end was cut by 5 bases, the J end by 0 bases, with 10 bases between. The CDR3 sequence is 14 residues long. CDR3 protein: CASSPVTVNTEAFF. The CDR3 DNA follows: TGTGCCAGCAGCCCCGTGACAGTGAACACTGAAGCTTTCTTT.

Notes on this clone: The same CDR3 can be traced to other DNA sequences in this sample. This chain joins TRBV27 and TRBJ2-7; D not resolved. Trimming removed 5 bases from V and 2 bases from J, with 10 bases in between. The CDR3 is 13 residues long. CDR1 is MNHEY, CDR2 SMNVEV, per germline (reference sequence). CDR3 loop: CASSPGSTYEQYF. In DNA, the CDR3 is TGTGCCAGCAGTCCAGGATCCACCTACGAGCAGTACTTC.

V and J are TRBV7-9 and TRBJ2-3; 7 bases align to TRBD2. The trim removed 5 bases at V and 1 base at J, leaving 12 bases unmatched. The CDR3 covers 17 residues. Germline V lookup: CDR1 SEHNR, CDR2 FQNEAQ (reference sequence). The CDR3 reads CASSASWGEGGTDTQYF. As DNA, the CDR3 is TGTGCCAGCAGCGCCTCCTGGGGGGAGGGCGGCACAGATACGCAGTATTTT.

This sequence joins TRBV5-4 and TRBJ2-7; tentatively, D is TRBD2 (6 bases). The CDR3 loop spans 14 amino acids. Trimming left V 4 bases short and J 7 bases short, with 18 bases between. Germline assignment: CDR1 SGHNT and CDR2 YYREEE (reference sequence). Here the CDR3 reads CASSISGVYLEQYF. The CDR3 nucleotides read TGTGCCAGCAGCATTAGCGGAGTGTATCTTGAGCAGTACTTC.

J is TRBJ1-1 and V is TRBV6-5; the D is unclear. Trimming pared 3 bases from V and 4 bases from J, leaving 12 bases between. The CDR3 has 14 amino acids. Germline CDR1 and CDR2: MNHEY and SVGAGI. The CDR3 DNA reads as TGTGCCAGCAGTTATAGCGTAGGCGCCACTGAAGCTTTCTTT. Translated, it gives CASSYSVGATEAFF.

This chain uses TRBV30 with TRBJ1-2; D perhaps matches TRBD1 (5 bases). From germline, CDR1 is GTSNPN and CDR2 SVGIG (reference sequence). There are 11 residues in the CDR3. Trimming shortened V by 6 bases and J by 6 bases, and 11 bases separated the two germline ends. CDR3 nucleotides: TGTGCCTGCCCACAGGTGGATGGCTACACCTTC. Its protein product is CACPQVDGYTF.

This sequence joins TRBV5-6 and TRBJ2-5, with 9 bases identical to TRBD1. CDR3 size: 16 residues. Germline V gene sequence: CDR1 SGHDT, CDR2 YYEEEE. Losses at the gene ends were 3 bases for V and 1 base for J; bases not matched to a gene: 7. The CDR3 coding sequence is TGTGCCAGCAGCTCCCTAGGGGACAGGGCCCAAGAGACCCAGTACTTC. This codes for CASSSLGDRAQETQYF.

The chain uses TRBV19 and TRBJ1-5; D may be TRBD1 (6 bases). The germline V gene encodes CDR1 LNHDA and CDR2 SQIVND (reference sequence). The germline V and J ends were trimmed by 3 bases and 5 bases, with 11 bases remaining between them. The CDR3 contains 14 residues. The CDR3 coding sequence is TGTGCCAGTAGTATCCGGACAGTCCATCAGCCCCAGCATTTT. Amino acids: CASSIRTVHQPQHF.

The chain links TRBV9 to TRBJ2-7; a weak D match, TRBD2 (5 bases). This CDR3 region has 15 residues. Germline loops: CDR1 SGDLS, CDR2 YYNGEE. V lost 4 bases and J lost 2, with 16 bases in between. Written as DNA, the CDR3 is TGTGCCAGCAGCTCGACCACAGCGGCCCCCTACGAGCAGTACTTC. This encodes CASSSTTAAPYEQYF.

V usage is TRBV27 and J usage is TRBJ1-1, with D hard to call. There are 12 residues in the CDR3. Germline lookup yields CDR1 MNHEY and CDR2 SMNVEV (reference sequence). V was trimmed by 8 bases and J by 2 bases, leaving 9 bases between them. As DNA, the CDR3 is TGTGCCAGCGGAATTAGAAACACTGAAGCTTTCTTT. The encoded protein is CASGIRNTEAFF.

The chain recombines TRBV15 with TRBJ2-5; possible D gene TRBD2, 5 bases. The V gene lost 1 base and the J gene lost 5 bases, with 11 bases spanning the gap. The germline gives CDR1 LNHNV, CDR2 YYDKDF (reference sequence). The CDR3 covers 14 residues. CDR3 loop: CATSRGRGSETQYF. The CDR3 nucleotides read TGTGCCACCAGCAGAGGACGGGGTAGCGAGACCCAGTACTTC.

This rearrangement joins TRBV4-3 to TRBJ1-3; D gene ambiguous. The CDR3 extends over 15 amino acids. Germline CDR1 LGHNA, CDR2 YSLEER. V was clipped by 1 base and J by 4 bases, with 11 bases between them. For the CDR3, the DNA is TGCGCCAGCAGCCAAGGGTACCAAACGGGAAACACCATATATTTT. Its translation: CASSQGYQTGNTIYF.

Comment on this clone: A read error may produce the germline difference seen at one junction end. The chain has TRBV27 and TRBJ2-1, with TRBD1 matching 7 bases. Germline CDR1 and CDR2: MNHEY and SMNVEV (reference sequence). This CDR3 has 15 residues. The CDR3 coding sequence is TGTGCCAGCAGTTTATTTGAGGGGGCCATGGGCCGGCGGATCTTC. Translated, it gives CASSLFEGAMGRRIF.

The CDR3 sequence is CASSFGTGIEEQYF. CDR3 sequence (DNA): TGTGCCAGCAGCTTTGGGACAGGTATCGAGGAGCAGTACTTC. The gene calls are TRBV7-6 and TRBJ2-7; 8 positions match TRBD1. After removal of 3 bases from V and 7 bases from J, the junction contained 8 bases not matched to a gene. CDR1 is SGHVS and CDR2 is FNYEAQ in the germline V gene. The CDR3 is 14 amino acids. The full variable domain, completed using reference TRBV7-6 and TRBJ2-7, is GAGVSQSPRYKVTKRGQDVALRCDPISGHVSLYWYRQALGQGPEFLTYFNYEAQQDKSGLPNDRFSAERPEGSISTLTIQRTEQRDSAMYRCASSFGTGIEEQYFGPGTRLTVT.

This clone appeared once. V is TRBV14 and J is TRBJ2-7, with D possibly TRBD1 on 6 matching bases. The V end lost 0 bases, the J end lost 2 bases, and 11 bases lay between the germline ends. Germline V gene sequence: CDR1 SGHDN, CDR2 FVKESK. This CDR3 is built from 15 residues. The CDR3 region has the DNA TGTGCCAGCAGCCAAGATCTAAGGGGGACCTACGAGCAGTACTTC. Its translation: CASSQDLRGTYEQYF.

This chain joins TRBV5-5 and TRBJ2-7, with D perhaps matching TRBD1 (5 bases). Looked up from germline, CDR1 is SGHKS and CDR2 is YYEKEE (reference sequence). The CDR3 spans 15 residues. V was cut by 7 bases and J by 2 bases, with 19 bases left in between. For the CDR3, the DNA is TGTGCCAGCTACCAGGGTTTGTGGGGAACCTACGAGCAGTACTTC. Translating gives CASYQGLWGTYEQYF.

This clone was counted a single time. The V call is TRBV2, the J call TRBJ2-3; D is ambiguous. The CDR3 is 11 residues long. Germline CDR1 reads SNHLY; CDR2 reads FYNNEI. V lost 7 bases and J 10 bases, leaving 12 bases between the germline ends. The CDR3 sequence: CASKASISQYF. The CDR3 DNA reads as TGTGCCAGCAAGGCTTCTATCTCGCAGTATTTT.

The chain uses TRBV27 and TRBJ1-1; a weak D match, TRBD1 (5 bases). This CDR3 spans 14 amino acids. Trimming left V 6 bases short and J 5 bases short, with 16 bases between. The germline gives CDR1 MNHEY, CDR2 SMNVEV (reference sequence). CDR3 in amino acids: CASRSLVGGTEAFF. The CDR3 nucleotides read TGTGCCAGCAGATCTCTGGTTGGGGGTACTGAAGCTTTCTTT.

The chain carries TRBV11-2 and TRBJ2-7; the match to TRBD2 covers 9 bases. The CDR3 is made up of 16 amino acids. Trimming took 4 bases from V and 3 from J; bases not matched to a gene: 10. In germline, CDR1 is SGHAT, CDR2 FQNNGV. In DNA form, the CDR3 reads TGTGCCAGCAGCTCACGAGTGACTAGCGGCCACTACGAGCAGTACTTC. Its translation is CASSSRVTSGHYEQYF.

A single count supports this clone. This chain joins TRBV29-1 and TRBJ2-7; no reliable D call. The CDR3 extends over 13 amino acids. V lost 1 base and J lost 7, with 14 bases in between. Germline-derived CDR1 and CDR2 are SQVTM and ANQGSEA. The CDR3 DNA is TGCAGCGTTGAAGTTGACGTACGTGGGGAGCAGTACTTC. The encoded protein is CSVEVDVRGEQYF.

This sequence joins TRBV20-1 and TRBJ1-1; no definite D call. Trimming took off 3 bases at V and 8 bases at J, with 10 bases between the two ends. In germline, CDR1 is DFQATT, CDR2 SNEGSKA (reference sequence). This CDR3 spans 11 amino acids. For the CDR3, the DNA is TGCAGTGCTAGGGAGCTATCGGAAGCTTTCTTT. This gives the protein CSARELSEAFF.

The chain couples TRBV9 to TRBJ2-2; the D gene is possibly TRBD1 (7 bases). V was cut by 3 bases and J by 6 bases, with 21 bases left in between. The length of the CDR3 is 17 residues. Germline V gives CDR1 SGDLS, CDR2 YYNGEE. In DNA, the CDR3 is TGTGCCAGCAGCGATGGGGTCAGGGGGGAGTGGCCCGGGGAGCTGTTTTTT. It translates to CASSDGVRGEWPGELFF.

The chain joins TRBV7-9 to TRBJ2-7, with D possibly called TRBD1 or TRBD2 (5 bases each). Trimming shortened V by 5 bases and J by 4 bases, and 18 bases separated the two germline ends. The CDR3 is 15 amino acids. The germline V gene has CDR1 SEHNR and CDR2 FQNEAQ (reference sequence). The DNA for the CDR3 is TGTGCCAGCAGCCAAGCAGGGTCGGGACCTTACGAGCAGTACTTC. It encodes CASSQAGSGPYEQYF.

This clone has a count of ten or more. The rearrangement joins TRBV5-6 to TRBJ1-2; D might be TRBD1 (5 bases). CDR3 length: 14 residues. Germline loops: CDR1 SGHDT, CDR2 YYEEEE. Trimming shortened V by 3 bases and J by 4 bases, and 13 bases separated the two germline ends. CDR3 sequence reads: CASSWGDQAYGYTF. The CDR3 bases are TGTGCCAGCAGCTGGGGGGACCAAGCCTATGGCTACACCTTC.